This TCR beta chain originates from a study of blood T cell repertoires in COVID-19 (dated by TCRdb to the early 2020s). As for the study more broadly: Samples from collaborators originated in the United States, Italy and Spain and spanned both the acute and convalescent phases of COVID-19. The prospective study material was composed of cDNA or gDNA derived from T cells, B-cell-depleted T cells, or PBMCs. The dataset comprised deeply sampled blood TCRbeta repertoires from subjects exposed to, actively infected with, or recovered from COVID-19. The repertoires were made available in a free public database intended to serve as a resource for research on the immune response to SARS-CoV-2. Samples came from the ongoing ImmuneRACE study (first 160 participants) plus 1,254 subjects from 6 global collaborators. Sample metadata almost always included a de-identified subject ID, COVID-19 status, age in years and sex. HLA class I and class II types, where available, came from metadata supplied by the sample provider rather than from assay-based typing. Points the paper makes about the study in general: The amount of clinical and demographic metadata varied by source and participant and was provided uncurated.

V lost 0 bases and J lost 5 bases; the stretch between them is 13 bases long. CDR1 MNHEY and CDR2 SVGAGI are derived from the germline V gene. The CDR3 numbers 15 residues from cysteine through phenylalanine. Only CDR3 DNA remains: 45 bases, in frame from the first base. In the prospective study, participants were about 18 to 95 years old, resided in about two dozen geographic areas of the United States, and were enrolled through a virtual design. To assign participants to cohorts, the prospective study relied on clinical history that participants themselves reported in a screening survey and a study questionnaire. Mobile phlebotomists in the prospective study collected whole blood, serum and a nasopharyngeal or oropharyngeal swab from every participant. Participants in the prospective study had the option to provide additional blood draws and questionnaires over an approximately 2-month period. Before DNA extraction, blood samples from the prospective study were shipped at room temperature or frozen.

With regard to this clone: Its cognate antigen has yet to be identified. Qualities for individual bases were not recorded, and no much larger clone is one base off.

TCRbeta CDR3 regions were amplified from genomic DNA by means of the immunoSEQ Assay, a bias-controlled multiplex PCR. The paper's processing steps were these. The number of nucleated cells in each sample was estimated by amplification of reference gene primers within the assay. To quantify the absolute abundance of each unique TCRbeta CDR3 rearrangement, sequence reads were collapsed and filtered. Productive Simpson clonality was computed per sample as the square root of Simpson's diversity index over productive rearrangements. TCRdb mirrors the immuneACCESS table, restricted to in-frame sequences. Some clones are absent from its copies; in checked studies, under half trace to an unresolved V gene, and the reason for the others is unknown. That table supplies the V and J calls and clone size; D and trimming were determined from the DNA. This sample comprises some 250,000 clones, approximately 83% of them detected only once. The top ten clonotypes cover roughly 3.5% of the sample.

This chain joins TRBV6-5 to TRBJ1-1, with a weak D call of TRBD1 (5 bases match). Source material: PBMCs or T cells enriched from blood (not recorded which). This clonotype was sampled from a woman between 35 and 50 years old with acute COVID-19. The DNA sequence is TGTGCCAGCAGTTACTCGAATAGCGGGGGGACTGAAGCTTTCTTT. The translation is CASSYSNSGGTEAFF.